This T cell receptor (beta chain) was sequenced during a study of blood T cells in healthy people across ages. The CDR3 has 15 amino acids. Trimming left V 2 bases short and J 5 bases short, with 15 bases between. Germline V lookup: CDR1 MGHDK, CDR2 SYGVNS. Alongside a J-beta primer mix, a sample-barcoded 5' primer served in a second PCR lasting roughly 6 to 11 cycles. TCRdb reanalysed the 5' RACE reads using MiXCR and keeps one entry per CDR3 protein. The sample has around 990,000 distinct CDR3 sequences, under 40% seen once. This clonotype has only a few counts. The J gene is TRBJ1-1, the V gene TRBV25-1, with D perhaps TRBD1 (5 bases). Sequenced sample: blood. This sequence was found in a man in his late teens or twenties in good health. The DNA of the CDR3 is TGTGCCAGCAGTGAACTCCCGGGGGGAGGAACTGAAGCTTTCTTT. This codes for CASSELPGGGTEAFF.